This T cell receptor (beta chain) originates from a study of technical replicates of blood from a few donors. Method: immunoSEQ multiplex PCR; TCRdb's copy keeps in-frame clones and lacks some. The sample records around 80,000 clones, 98% being singletons. Germline trimming cut 5 bases from V and 7 bases from J; bases unmatched to any gene: 14. CDR3 length equals 17 residues. Germline CDR1 and CDR2: MNHEY and SMNVEV (reference sequence). The sequence came from a human donor in good health. The sequenced material came from T cells isolated from PBMCs. The chain links TRBV27 to TRBJ2-2, with TRBD1 identical over 9 bases. This CDR3 reads CASSLTGTGIEGGELFF. The DNA of the CDR3 is TGTGCCAGCAGTCTAACCGGGACAGGGATCGAGGGCGGGGAGCTGTTTTTT.